This T cell receptor beta chain came from a study of cytomegalovirus exposure and HLA in healthy donors. 13 Jbeta primers and 60 Vbeta primers were used for the PCR. Method: immunoSEQ multiplex PCR; TCRdb's copy keeps in-frame clones and lacks some. Among approximately 200,000 clones listed, 75% to 85% were seen once. The V gene's germline CDR1 is SEHNR and CDR2 FQNEAQ (reference sequence). CDR3 length equals 12 residues. Whole-study results and caveats: HLA alleles showed associations with around 15,000 TCR beta sequences in a later analysis, at a 0.05 false discovery rate. Upon later analysis, HLA-associated TCR beta chains proved more clonally expanded than other, equally common chains. In vitro work confirmed that a few CMV-associated chains recognize CMV antigens. For most TCR sequences rarity was the rule, although some public TCRs occurred in many donors.

Points on this clone: The antigen is unknown. A junction boundary mismatches the germline segment, possibly from a read error.

The chain has TRBV7-9 and TRBJ2-3; D gene unclear. Sample: PBMCs. This clonotype was obtained from a girl aged 5 to 17 in good health and CMV-seronegative. The DNA for the CDR3 is TGTTCCAGCAGCTTAACTCTTGGTACGCAGTATTTT. Translating gives CSSSLTLGTQYF.